Listed below are T cell receptor beta chains from one sample, sequenced in a study of cytomegalovirus exposure and HLA in healthy donors. Clones were sequenced by immunoSEQ multiplex PCR, and TCRdb holds only the in-frame ones, with some missing. The top ten clones hold around 7% of a sample with approximately 170,000 clones, approximately 80% of them seen once. The sequenced sample was PBMCs. These receptors all stem from a woman aged 40 to 55 in good health and CMV-seropositive. Each CDR3 is given with its conserved first and last residue. D genes are given only for firm matches. Rows give clone size only sometimes, using once, few, many, or a class for an expanded clone.

v_gene	d_gene	abundance	j_gene	CDR3nt	CDR3aa
TRBV19	NA	NA	TRBJ1-1	TGTGCCAGTAAAACACAGGTAGAAGCTTTCTTT	CASKTQVEAFF
TRBV29-1	TRBD1	NA	TRBJ2-1	TGCAGCGTTCAGGGGACAGGCTCCTACAATGAGCAGTTCTTC	CSVQGTGSYNEQFF
TRBV30	NA	NA	TRBJ2-3	TGTGCCTGGAGTGCGTCAGATACGCAGTATTTT	CAWSASDTQYF
TRBV5-4	TRBD1	once	TRBJ1-2	TGTGCCAGCAGCTTTATAGACAGGGCTCATGGCTACACCTTC	CASSFIDRAHGYTF
TRBV27	NA	NA	TRBJ1-1	TGTGCCAGCAGGACCTCGGGTATGAACACTGAAGCTTTCTTT	CASRTSGMNTEAFF
TRBV18	NA	NA	TRBJ2-1	TGTGCCAGCTCACCACCCATGGCGGCCGTCGGGTGGGATGAGCAGTTCTTC	CASSPPMAAVGWDEQFF
TRBV6-1	NA	NA	TRBJ1-5	TGTGCCAGCAGTGAAGAAGTCTGGTCCGGTAATCAGCCCCAGCATTTT	CASSEEVWSGNQPQHF
TRBV28	NA	NA	TRBJ1-5	TGTGCCAGCAGTCCCGAACAGGGAGTGAGGAATCAGCCCCAGCATTTT	CASSPEQGVRNQPQHF
TRBV30	NA	few	TRBJ1-1	TGTGCCTGGAGTGGGCAGTCGAACACTGAAGCTTTCTTT	CAWSGQSNTEAFF
TRBV18	NA	NA	TRBJ1-1	TGTGCCAGCTCACGGGACTTTGGGGGGGACACTGAAGCTTTCTTT	CASSRDFGGDTEAFF
TRBV4-2	NA	NA	TRBJ2-2	TGTGCCAGCAGCCAAACACTAGACCTCACCGGGGAGCTGTTTTTT	CASSQTLDLTGELFF
TRBV18	NA	NA	TRBJ1-4	TGTGCCAGCTCATCCTCACGGGAGGGGATCGTTGAAAAACTGTTTTTT	CASSSSREGIVEKLFF
TRBV27	TRBD1	NA	TRBJ2-4	TGTGCCAGCAGTACTCGGACAGGGTTGACCAAAAACAGTCAGTACTTC	CASSTRTGLTKNSQYF
TRBV19	TRBD2	NA	TRBJ2-3	TGTGCCAGTGCGGGTAGGGGTGAAGCGGGGGGGCGGAGGGATACGCAGTATTTT	CASAGRGEAGGRRDTQYF
TRBV6-1	NA	NA	TRBJ2-7	TGTGCCGCCCTTGGTTCGGCCTACGAGCAGTACTTC	CAALGSAYEQYF
TRBV6-6	TRBD1	NA	TRBJ1-3	TGTGCCAGCACAGACAGGGTCTCTGGAAACACCATATATTTT	CASTDRVSGNTIYF
TRBV19	TRBD1	NA	TRBJ1-2	TGTGCCAGTAGTACCGTCGGGGGGACAGGCCACTATGGCTACACCTTC	CASSTVGGTGHYGYTF
TRBV29-1	NA	NA	TRBJ2-4	TGCAGCGCAGGGGGTGGGAGGAGAAACATTCAGTACTTC	CSAGGGRRNIQYF
TRBV6-6	NA	few	TRBJ1-3	TGTGCCAGCAGGACGGCGGGTGGAAACACCATATATTTT	CASRTAGGNTIYF
TRBV4-2	NA	NA	TRBJ1-3	TGTGCCAGCACGATTCCAGGATCCGGAAACACCATATATTTT	CASTIPGSGNTIYF
TRBV15	TRBD1	NA	TRBJ1-6	TGTGCCACCAGCTTCGGGACAGGGGGTAATAATTCACCCCTCCACTTT	CATSFGTGGNNSPLHF
TRBV7-8	NA	NA	TRBJ1-1	TGTGCCAGCAGCTTAGGACAGATAGAAGCTTTCTTT	CASSLGQIEAFF
TRBV5-8	TRBD1	NA	TRBJ2-7	TGTGCCAGCAGCTTGGCGGGGACAGGGAGCGGCGAGCAGTACTTC	CASSLAGTGSGEQYF
TRBV28	TRBD1	NA	TRBJ1-5	TGTGCCAGCAGTTTCGGGACAGGCAGTCAGCCCCAGCATTTT	CASSFGTGSQPQHF
TRBV30	TRBD1	few	TRBJ1-5	TGTGCCTGTAGCCGACAGGGGGCTATTCAGCCCCAGCATTTT	CACSRQGAIQPQHF
TRBV5-1	NA	few	TRBJ1-2	TGCGCCAGCAGCCACATCGACAGTTCCTATGGCTACACCTTC	CASSHIDSSYGYTF
TRBV11-3	TRBD2	NA	TRBJ2-1	TGTGCCAGCAGCTTCCGGACTAGCGGTTTGAGGAATGAGCAGTTCTTC	CASSFRTSGLRNEQFF
TRBV27	NA	NA	TRBJ2-2	TGTGCCAGCAGTTTATATGTTAGGGGGGGCGGTACCGGGGAGCTGTTTTTT	CASSLYVRGGGTGELFF
TRBV9	NA	NA	TRBJ1-6	TGTGCCAGCAGCTCAGACGGGTTTTCACCCCTCCACTTT	CASSSDGFSPLHF